The 29 T cell receptor beta chains in this list originate from one sample, sequenced in a study of T cells after yellow fever vaccination. TCRdb re-called the 5' RACE reads with MiXCR, one entry per CDR3 protein. In the table there are some 500,000 distinct CDR3 sequences, about 13% of which are singletons. The source material was PBMCs, sampled on the day of the yellow fever booster vaccination. These receptors originate from a man aged 30 to 45 who received the YFV17D yellow fever vaccine.

This clonotype was found a few times. V usage is TRBV20-1 and J usage is TRBJ1-1; no reliable D call. Trimming took 3 bases from V and 2 from J, leaving 13 bases between them. Germline CDR1 reads DFQATT; CDR2 reads SNEGSKA (reference sequence). This CDR3 is built from 14 residues. CDR3 in amino acids: CSASPPYLNTEAFF. CDR3 nucleotides: TGCAGTGCTAGTCCTCCCTATCTTAACACTGAAGCTTTCTTT.

The table lists this clonotype with many counts. The chain employs TRBV12-3 or TRBV12-4 and TRBJ1-1; maybe TRBD1 (5 bases). There are 15 residues in the CDR3. V shed 3 bases and J shed 0 bases, with 11 bases lying between them. CDR3 coding DNA: TGTGCCAGCAGTTTCAGCGACAGAATGAACACTGAAGCTTTCTTT. It translates to CASSFSDRMNTEAFF.

The rearrangement uses TRBV29-1 and TRBJ2-1; D ambiguous. The V end lost 0 bases, the J end lost 12 bases, and 6 bases lay between the germline ends. Germline V gene data show CDR1 as SQVTM and CDR2 as ANQGSEA. This CDR3 contains 10 residues. CDR3 in amino acids: CSVEDVGQFF. CDR3 DNA: TGCAGCGTTGAAGATGTAGGGCAGTTCTTC.

About this clonotype itself: Compared with germline, one end of the junction differs, possibly owing to a read error. This chain links TRBV7-7 with TRBJ1-1; 8 bases match TRBD1. This CDR3 has 13 residues. Germline V CDR1 and CDR2: SSHAT, FNYEAQ (reference sequence). CDR3 residues: CASSSDRVRAAFF. In nucleotides, the CDR3 is TGTGCTAGCAGCTCGGACAGGGTCAGGGCAGCTTTCTTT.

Ten or more counts support this clonotype. The V and J genes are TRBV6-2 or TRBV6-3 and TRBJ2-1; tentative D call: TRBD2 (6 bases). V was trimmed by 2 bases and J by 4 bases, leaving 18 bases between them. Germline V CDR1 and CDR2: MNHEY, SVGEGT. CDR3 length equals 17 residues. For the CDR3, the DNA is TGTGCCAGCAGTTACGAGCGCGACCGGGAGTATTACAATGAGCAGTTCTTC. Protein: CASSYERDREYYNEQFF.

The sample holds a few counts of this clonotype. V and J are TRBV28 and TRBJ2-7; a weak D match, TRBD1 (6 bases). CDR3 length: 11 residues. V lost 10 bases, J lost 5 bases, and 12 bases lay in between. From germline, CDR1 is MDHEN and CDR2 SYDVKM. CDR3 sequence reads: CAINRANEQYF. For the CDR3, the DNA is TGTGCCATCAACAGGGCCAACGAGCAGTACTTC.

The V gene is TRBV12-3 or TRBV12-4, the J gene TRBJ2-1, with D possibly being TRBD1 (5 bases). This CDR3 has 15 residues. V was clipped by 1 base and J by 10 bases, with 17 bases between them. The CDR3 DNA reads as TGTGCCAGCAGTTTAGACTGGGGCCAAGGCCAGGAGCAGTTCTTC. Protein sequence: CASSLDWGQGQEQFF.

This clonotype was recorded a few times. CDR3 DNA sequence: TGTGCCAGCAGTACCCAGCGGGATTTGCAGTATTTT. Translating it yields CASSTQRDLQYF. The chain is built from TRBV6-2 or TRBV6-3 and TRBJ2-3, with 7 bases fitting TRBD2. Germline CDR1 is MNHEY and CDR2 is SVGEGT. The CDR3 is 12 residues long. The junction had 7 bases not matched to a gene; V was cut back by 5 bases and J by 11 bases.

This clonotype was recorded at least ten times. The V and J genes are TRBV5-1 and TRBJ2-7; 8 bases line up with TRBD1. The CDR3 spans 14 residues. V lost 0 bases and J lost 7; bases outside the gene matches: 6. The germline gives CDR1 SGHRS, CDR2 YFSETQ. The CDR3 protein is CASSLGQGALEQYF. In DNA, the CDR3 is TGCGCCAGCAGCTTGGGCCAGGGGGCGTTAGAGCAGTACTTC.

This clonotype has just a few counts. V and J are TRBV6-1 and TRBJ2-1, with unresolved D. CDR1 is MNHNS, CDR2 SASEGT, per germline. The V end lost 6 bases, the J end lost 8 bases, and 14 bases lay between the germline ends. This CDR3 has 13 residues. CDR3 DNA sequence: TGTGCCAGCAGATCCCCAAAGGTAGATGAGCAGTTCTTC. Residues: CASRSPKVDEQFF.

This clonotype turned up a few times. CDR3 residues: CASNPRGGRAQDTQYF. For the CDR3, the DNA is TGTGCCAGCAACCCTAGGGGCGGGAGGGCCCAAGATACGCAGTATTTT. The chain joins TRBV2 to TRBJ2-3; 9 bases fit TRBD2. CDR1 SNHLY and CDR2 FYNNEI come from the germline V gene. The CDR3 contains 16 residues. With V trimmed by 7 bases and J by 5 bases, 13 bases remained unmatched.

This clonotype has a handful of counts. The V call is TRBV10-1, the J call TRBJ1-2, with 8 bases that match TRBD1. CDR3 length: 16 residues. V shed 4 bases and J 4 bases; nucleotides not matched to a gene: 11. The germline CDR1 and CDR2 sequences are WNHNN and SYGVQD (reference sequence). This CDR3 is CASSADRAEGVYGYTF. The DNA of the CDR3 is TGCGCCAGCAGTGCGGACAGGGCGGAGGGGGTCTATGGCTACACCTTC.

The rearrangement joins TRBV30 to TRBJ1-6; D call uncertain. The ends were cut back, 2 bases at V and 10 bases at J, with 21 bases in the middle. This CDR3 has 16 residues. Germline-derived CDR1 and CDR2 are GTSNPN and SVGIG (reference sequence). The CDR3 nucleotides are TGTGCCTGGAGTCCCCCCCGAGCAGGCGGGAGATCACCCCTCCACTTT. Protein sequence: CAWSPPRAGGRSPLHF. The full variable domain, its missing parts supplied by reference TRBV30 and TRBJ1-6, is SQTIHQWPATLVQPVGSPLSLECTVEGTSNPNLYWYRQAAGRGLQLLFYSVGIGQISSEVPQNLSASRPQDRQFILSSKKLLLSDSGFYLCAWSPPRAGGRSPLHFGNGTRLTVT.

The chain is built from TRBV19 and TRBJ1-2; D is unclear. Germline V gives CDR1 LNHDA, CDR2 SQIVND (reference sequence). Deletions cut 10 bases from V and 3 bases from J, with 0 bases between. This CDR3 is built from 8 residues. CDR3 protein: CANYGYTF. The CDR3 nucleotides read TGTGCCAACTATGGCTACACCTTC.

At least ten counts were recorded for this clonotype. The chain links TRBV4-3 to TRBJ2-7; 7 positions agree with TRBD2. Per the germline V gene, CDR1 is LGHNA and CDR2 is YSLEER. V shed 1 base, J shed 4 bases, and the junction held 1 base outside the gene matches. CDR3 length: 13 amino acids. CDR3 loop: CASSQVGGYEQYF. The CDR3 bases are TGCGCCAGCAGCCAAGTGGGAGGGTACGAGCAGTACTTC.

V gene TRBV29-1 combines with J gene TRBJ2-1, with D possibly TRBD2 on 5 matching bases. Trimming took off 3 bases at V and 3 bases at J, with 12 bases between the two ends. In germline, CDR1 is SQVTM, CDR2 ANQGSEA. The CDR3 is made up of 14 amino acids. CDR3 DNA sequence: TGCAGCGTTGATAGGGCGGGCCTCTACAATGAGCAGTTCTTC. Amino acid sequence: CSVDRAGLYNEQFF.

This sequence joins TRBV6-5 and TRBJ1-1; 9 positions agree with TRBD1. With V trimmed by 6 bases and J by 1 base, 6 bases remained unmatched. This CDR3 is built from 15 residues. Germline CDR1 reads MNHEY; CDR2 reads SVGAGI. CDR3 region: CASRQPGQGNTEAFF. DNA for the CDR3: TGTGCCAGCAGGCAACCGGGACAGGGGAACACTGAAGCTTTCTTT.

This chain uses TRBV6-2 or TRBV6-3 with TRBJ2-7; D possibly uses TRBD1 or TRBD2 (5 bases each). CDR3 size: 15 residues. The V and J ends lost 8 bases and 2 bases respectively, with 19 bases between them. Looked up from germline, CDR1 is MNHEY and CDR2 is SVGEGT. The CDR3 nucleotides read TGTGCCAGCTCTCACTCAGGGAGAATAACCTACGAGCAGTACTTC. This translates into CASSHSGRITYEQYF.

Only a few counts were recorded for this clonotype. Since the CDR3 does not end with the conserved phenylalanine or tryptophan, this likely comes from a read error. The DNA is omitted, as the CDR3 cannot be located on it reliably, and the CDR3 follows TCRdb's listing. The chain joins TRBV5-6 to TRBJ1-2. 16 amino acids form the CDR3, both terminal residues included. The germline CDR1 and CDR2 sequences are SGHDT and YYEEEE. CDR3 sequence reads: CASSLFSSDLLTTFEI.

This chain uses TRBV7-2 with TRBJ2-7; the D gene is possibly TRBD1 (5 bases). There are 14 residues in the CDR3. Germline CDR1 and CDR2: SGHTA and FQGNSA. The V end was cut by 2 bases, the J end by 3 bases, with 11 bases between. CDR3 sequence reads: CASSLYGQGYEQYF. The DNA for the CDR3 is TGTGCCAGCAGCTTATACGGACAAGGCTACGAGCAGTACTTC. The variable domain in full, with the rest retrieved from reference TRBV7-2 and TRBJ2-7, is GAGVSQSPSNKVTEKGKDVELRCDPISGHTALYWYRQSLGQGLEFLIYFQGNSAPDKSGLPSDRFSAERTGGSVSTLTIQRTQQEDSAVYLCASSLYGQGYEQYFGPGTRLTVT.

This chain connects TRBV29-1 to TRBJ2-1, with 10 bases matching TRBD2. CDR3 length equals 16 residues. Germline values: CDR1 SQVTM, CDR2 ANQGSEA. The ends lost 3 bases at V and 4 bases at J; junction bases unmatched: 9. CDR3 protein: CSVDLPTSGTYNEQFF. CDR3 DNA sequence: TGCAGCGTTGACCTTCCTACTAGCGGGACATACAATGAGCAGTTCTTC.

This clonotype was recorded a few times. The V gene is TRBV7-2, the J gene TRBJ2-7; 12 nucleotides align to TRBD2. The CDR3 runs to 16 residues. Germline CDR1 is SGHTA and CDR2 is FQGNSA. After removal of 0 bases from V and 6 bases from J, the junction contained 6 bases not matched to a gene. In DNA form, the CDR3 reads TGTGCCAGCAGCTTAGCAGGACTAGCGGGAATGGGCGAGCAGTACTTC. It translates to CASSLAGLAGMGEQYF.

Only a few counts were recorded for this clonotype. Written as DNA, the CDR3 is TGCAGTGCTAGAGAGCAAGGGGACTATGGCTACACCTTC. Protein product: CSAREQGDYGYTF. The V and J genes are TRBV20-1 and TRBJ1-2, with D possibly TRBD1 on 5 matching bases. CDR3 length: 13 residues. The germline V and J ends were trimmed by 0 bases and 3 bases, with 8 bases remaining between them. Germline V CDR1 and CDR2: DFQATT, SNEGSKA (reference sequence).

This sequence joins TRBV19 and TRBJ2-7, with D tentatively TRBD1 or TRBD2 (6 bases each). Trimming left V 5 bases short and J 4 bases short, with 21 bases between. The length of the CDR3 is 16 residues. Looked up from germline, CDR1 is LNHDA and CDR2 is SQIVND (reference sequence). CDR3 protein: CASSSYGAKGGYEQYF. CDR3 nucleotide sequence: TGTGCCAGTAGTTCCTACGGGGCGAAGGGGGGATACGAGCAGTACTTC.

This clonotype has a handful of counts. The chain combines TRBV20-1 with TRBJ2-1; TRBD2 aligns across 7 bases. The V gene's germline CDR1 is DFQATT and CDR2 SNEGSKA (reference sequence). The CDR3 spans 14 residues. Germline trimming cut 6 bases from V and 6 bases from J; bases unmatched to any gene: 11. CDR3 amino acids: CSARGDNALNEQFF. The CDR3 nucleotides are TGCAGTGCACGGGGGGATAATGCACTCAATGAGCAGTTCTTC.

This clonotype was found a few times. J is TRBJ1-5 and V is TRBV20-1; D perhaps matches TRBD1 (6 bases). Between the trimmed V and J ends, which lost 5 bases and 1 base, there was a span of 12 bases. In germline, CDR1 is DFQATT, CDR2 SNEGSKA (reference sequence). The CDR3 sequence is 14 residues long. CDR3 sequence reads: CSAGGQASNQPQHF. For the CDR3, the DNA is TGCAGTGCTGGGGGGCAGGCGAGCAATCAGCCCCAGCATTTT.

This clonotype was seen ten or more times. The chain recombines TRBV12-3 or TRBV12-4 with TRBJ2-5; 7 bases agree with TRBD1. V lost 4 bases, J lost 1 base, and 6 bases stayed unmatched. The CDR3 extends over 15 amino acids. As DNA, the CDR3 is TGTGCCAGCAGTTCCACGACAGGGACCCAAGAGACCCAGTACTTC. This encodes CASSSTTGTQETQYF.

This clonotype was seen ten or more times. This chain links TRBV4-2 with TRBJ2-7; 7 positions agree with TRBD2. Germline CDR1 and CDR2: LGHNA and YNFKEQ. This CDR3 contains 15 residues. V gave up 5 bases and J gave up 7 bases; unmatched junction bases: 14. This CDR3 is CASSTEGAGTWEQYF. CDR3 DNA: TGTGCCAGCAGCACGGAGGGAGCGGGAACGTGGGAGCAGTACTTC.

The chain recombines TRBV7-8 with TRBJ1-1; D is uncertain. V gave up 4 bases and J gave up 4 bases, with 19 bases separating them. The CDR3 covers 16 residues. Germline assignment: CDR1 SGHVS and CDR2 FQNEAQ. For the CDR3, the DNA is TGTGCCAGCAGCTCCAGAGCGGGCCCTGGGCGCACTGAAGCTTTCTTT. It specifies CASSSRAGPGRTEAFF.